A few counts support the clone carrying this TCR beta chain. The junction differs from germline at one of its ends, possibly a read error. All the people who gave samples were healthy bone marrow donors. Vbeta (60) and Jbeta (13) primers were used in the PCR. TCRdb's copy holds only in-frame clones and misses some; the assay was immunoSEQ multiplex PCR. The table has around 150,000 clones, 68% seen once. Germline assignment: CDR1 SGHDT and CDR2 YYEEEE. The CDR3 is 12 residues long. The record originates from a study of cytomegalovirus exposure and HLA in healthy donors. The J gene is TRBJ2-1, the V gene TRBV5-6, with TRBD1 as a possible D gene (5 bases). The TCR originated in a man aged 25-45 years in good health and CMV-seropositive. The sequencing input was PBMCs. The CDR3 spells CASSLKAGVGLF. The CDR3 DNA follows: TGTGCCAGCAGCTTGAAGGCAGGCGTGGGGCTCTTC.